This TCR beta chain was recorded in a study of PD-1 blockade in mismatch repair-deficient tumors. Study-level background: Patients had 12 mismatch repair-deficient cancer types, all previously treated and progressing. Study outcomes and limitations: After pembrolizumab, tumor-resident clones rose rapidly, then generally contracted before radiologic responses.

Data came from immunoSEQ multiplex PCR; TCRdb stores just in-frame clones and leaves some out. The sample lists about 22,000 clones; 84% were seen once. All patients were mismatch repair deficient, assessed by either PCR or immunohistochemistry. TCR sequencing covered a few patients who responded to pembrolizumab. J was trimmed by 8 bases and V by 1 base; bases with no gene match: 9. Looked up from germline, CDR1 is PRHDT and CDR2 is FYEKMQ (reference sequence). The CDR3 is 17 residues long. With respect to this clone: Its target is not known.

Sequenced here: peripheral blood, sampled 2 weeks after starting pembrolizumab. This receptor was obtained from an adult with mismatch repair-deficient cancer. The J gene is TRBJ2-1, the V gene TRBV13, with 12 bases aligning to TRBD2. The CDR3 bases are TGTGCCAGCAGCTTAGAGGGAACTAGCGGGAGGAGTGATGAGCAGTTCTTC. Amino acid sequence: CASSLEGTSGRSDEQFF.